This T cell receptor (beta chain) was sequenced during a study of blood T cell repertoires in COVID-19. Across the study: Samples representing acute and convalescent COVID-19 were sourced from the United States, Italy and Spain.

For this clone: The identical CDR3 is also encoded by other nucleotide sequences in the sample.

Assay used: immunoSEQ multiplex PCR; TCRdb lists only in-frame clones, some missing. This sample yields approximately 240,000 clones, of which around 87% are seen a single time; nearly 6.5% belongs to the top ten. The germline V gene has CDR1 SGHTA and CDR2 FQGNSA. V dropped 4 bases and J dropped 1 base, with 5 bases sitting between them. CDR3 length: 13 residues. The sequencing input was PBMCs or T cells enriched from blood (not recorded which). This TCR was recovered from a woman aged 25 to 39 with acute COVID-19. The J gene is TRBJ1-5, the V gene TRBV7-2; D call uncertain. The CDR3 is CASSSQSNQPQHF. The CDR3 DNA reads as TGTGCCAGCAGCTCTCAGAGCAATCAGCCCCAGCATTTT.